Below, one TCR beta chain is given with its context. V was shortened by 1 base and J by 7 bases, with 17 bases between the two germline ends. The germline V gene has CDR1 SGHTA and CDR2 FQGNSA. The CDR3 runs 15 residues. The data were obtained in a study of blood T cell repertoires in COVID-19. TCRdb's table, derived via immunoSEQ multiplex PCR, lists solely in-frame clones and lacks some. The data show about 270,000 clones, around nine tenths seen once. The TCR sequence derives from a man in his forties with active or convalescent COVID-19. The sequenced sample consisted of peripheral blood. The rearrangement uses TRBV7-2 and TRBJ2-7; TRBD1 is a possible D gene (6 bases). DNA for the CDR3: TGTGCCAGCAGCTTAGGTCCCAGGGGATCGGATGAGCAGTACTTC. Protein: CASSLGPRGSDEQYF.